What follows describes a single T cell receptor (beta chain). This CDR3 has 16 amino acids. Trimming removed 4 bases at V and 0 bases at J, with 15 bases between. Germline CDR1 and CDR2: SGHDN and FVKESK. This record comes from a study of shared clonotypes between healthy human individuals. Naive CD8 cells comprised CD45RO-negative, CCR7-positively selected cells, excluding terminally differentiated effector memory CD45RA+ cells. Profiling relied on immunoSEQ multiplex PCR, and the TCRdb table lists in-frame clones only, not all of them. Among around 1,900,000 clones listed, 93% were seen once. The chain carries TRBV14 and TRBJ1-1, with D perhaps TRBD1 (5 bases). The receptor's source is a man younger than 35 in good health. Some clones in this sample may be carry-over from other donors' samples. The source material was naive CD8+ T cells from PBMCs. The CDR3 sequence is CASSRGAGLMNTEAFF. The CDR3 DNA reads TGTGCCAGCAGCCGCGGGGCAGGCCTGATGAACACTGAAGCTTTCTTT.